The 15 T cell receptor beta chains below were found in one sample sequenced in a study of T cell changes during pregnancy in multiple sclerosis. Sequencing was performed with immunoSEQ multiplex PCR; in TCRdb, only in-frame clones are kept and a portion is missing. The sample consists of 45,000 to 50,000 clones, around nine tenths of them appearing once. Sample: CD4+ T cells from peripheral blood mononuclear cells, taken in the second trimester of pregnancy. Receptors originate from a female donor in good health, enrolled as a control in a pregnancy study.

The table lists this clone with a count of one. The chain recombines TRBV11-3 with TRBJ2-3; 8 nucleotides line up with TRBD1. V shed 1 base, J shed 5 bases, and the junction held 5 bases outside the gene matches. Germline-derived CDR1 and CDR2 are SGHNT and YENEEA. The CDR3 has 15 residues. CDR3 region: CASSLGRGQGDTQYF. The CDR3 nucleotides read TGTGCCAGCAGCTTAGGCAGGGGGCAGGGAGATACGCAGTATTTT.

This chain links TRBV4-1 with TRBJ2-5; D is perhaps TRBD2 (5 bases). CDR1 is MGHRA, CDR2 YSYEKL, per germline. V lost 2 bases to trimming and J lost 2 bases, with 9 bases between them. The CDR3 contains 14 residues. This CDR3 reads CASSQWRTQETQYF. For the CDR3, the DNA is TGCGCCAGCAGCCAATGGAGGACTCAAGAGACCCAGTACTTC.

The V and J genes are TRBV6-5 and TRBJ1-1; no clear D gene. Germline CDR1 MNHEY, CDR2 SVGAGI. This CDR3 comprises 14 residues. Deletions cut 4 bases from V and 4 bases from J, with 13 bases between. The CDR3: CASSWASRPTEAFF. The CDR3 DNA sequence: TGTGCCAGCAGTTGGGCCTCCCGTCCCACTGAAGCTTTCTTT.

The V and J genes are TRBV5-4 and TRBJ1-1, with 7 bases aligning to TRBD1. Looked up from germline, CDR1 is SGHNT and CDR2 is YYREEE (reference sequence). With V trimmed by 2 bases and J by 5 bases, 3 bases remained unmatched. The CDR3 loop spans 13 amino acids. In DNA, the CDR3 is TGTGCCAGCAGCTTTCAGGGGGGAACTGAAGCTTTCTTT. This gives the protein CASSFQGGTEAFF.

The chain combines TRBV7-2 with TRBJ1-2; possible D gene TRBD1, 6 bases. V lost 3 bases to trimming and J lost 2 bases, with 10 bases between them. The germline V gene has CDR1 SGHTA and CDR2 FQGNSA. This CDR3 is 14 amino acids long. This CDR3 is CASSFSGTNYGYTF. DNA for the CDR3: TGTGCCAGCAGCTTTTCAGGGACAAACTATGGCTACACCTTC.

This clone was counted a single time. The V gene is TRBV5-6, the J gene TRBJ2-5, with D uncertain. Germline V gives CDR1 SGHDT, CDR2 YYEEEE. Trimming stripped 0 bases from V and 3 bases from J, with 9 bases between. This CDR3 contains 14 residues. The CDR3 here is CASSLGRLEETQYF. CDR3 nucleotides: TGTGCCAGCAGCTTGGGTCGACTCGAAGAGACCCAGTACTTC.

The chain has TRBV19 and TRBJ1-1, with TRBD1 as a possible D gene (6 bases). The CDR3 runs 14 residues. V was trimmed by 7 bases and J by 5 bases, leaving 17 bases between them. Germline lookup yields CDR1 LNHDA and CDR2 SQIVND (reference sequence). As DNA, the CDR3 is TGTGCCAGTAAAACGGACAGAATGGGGACTGAAGCTTTCTTT. This translates into CASKTDRMGTEAFF.

The chain links TRBV5-1 to TRBJ1-1; no definite D call. Between the trimmed V and J ends, which lost 1 base and 8 bases, there was a span of 12 bases. Germline V gene data show CDR1 as SGHRS and CDR2 as YFSETQ. CDR3 length: 13 residues. The chain's CDR3 is CASSLLDPEEAFF. The CDR3 region has the DNA TGCGCCAGCAGCTTGCTCGACCCGGAGGAAGCTTTCTTT.

This chain connects TRBV7-3 to TRBJ2-5; a possible D gene is TRBD1 (5 bases). From germline, CDR1 is SGHTA and CDR2 FQGTGA. Trimming took 0 bases from V and 5 from J, leaving 13 bases between them. The CDR3 has 15 amino acids. The CDR3: CASSLTGAVVETQYF. CDR3 sequence (DNA): TGTGCCAGCAGCTTAACAGGGGCAGTAGTGGAGACCCAGTACTTC. The whole variable domain, remainder taken from reference TRBV7-3 and TRBJ2-5, is GAGVSQTPSNKVTEKGKYVELRCDPISGHTALYWYRQSLGQGPEFLIYFQGTGAADDSGLPNDRFFAVRPEGSVSTLKIQRTERGDSAVYLCASSLTGAVVETQYFGPGTRLLVL.

The chain uses TRBV6-6 and TRBJ2-1, with 9 positions matching TRBD2. V trimming: 5 bases; J trimming: 0 bases; junction bases outside the gene matches: 5. The CDR3 is made up of 16 amino acids. Looked up from germline, CDR1 is MNHNY and CDR2 is SVGAGI (reference sequence). Here the CDR3 DNA reads TGTGCCAGCAGTGGGGGCGGGAGGGCCTCCTACAATGAGCAGTTCTTC. It translates to CASSGGGRASYNEQFF.

J is TRBJ1-2 and V is TRBV5-6; D is perhaps TRBD1 (6 bases). V shed 0 bases and J shed 5 bases, with 8 bases lying between them. Germline CDR1 is SGHDT and CDR2 is YYEEEE. CDR3 length: 13 amino acids. Here the CDR3 reads CASSLDRGYGYTF. Written as DNA, the CDR3 is TGTGCCAGCAGCTTGGATAGGGGGTATGGCTACACCTTC.

The rearrangement uses TRBV15 and TRBJ2-7; 8 nucleotides align to TRBD2. Unmatched junction bases numbered 11, after V lost 5 bases and J lost 5 bases. Germline assignment: CDR1 LNHNV and CDR2 YYDKDF (reference sequence). This CDR3 has 15 residues. In DNA form, the CDR3 reads TGTGCCACCAGCCAGTTTGCACTAGCGGTAAACGAGCAGTACTTC. Protein product: CATSQFALAVNEQYF.

In its sample, this clone was seen a few times. CDR3 amino acids: CASSLGQENSPLHF. The CDR3 DNA is TGTGCCAGCAGCTTAGGACAGGAAAATTCACCCCTCCACTTT. J is TRBJ1-6 and V is TRBV11-3; TRBD1 is a possible D gene (6 bases). Germline V gene data show CDR1 as SGHNT and CDR2 as YENEEA. Deletions cut 1 base from V and 7 bases from J, with 8 bases between. The CDR3 has 14 residues.

This clone has a single count. The CDR3 DNA reads TGTGCCACCAGCAGAGATCTGACAGGGGGCTATGGCTACACCTTC. Encoded protein: CATSRDLTGGYGYTF. The chain is built from TRBV15 and TRBJ1-2; TRBD1 matches 9 bases. Germline CDR1 and CDR2: LNHNV and YYDKDF (reference sequence). The CDR3 sequence is 15 residues long. Trimming removed 0 bases from V and 4 bases from J; junction bases left unmatched: 3.

This clone was seen a single time. The chain joins TRBV5-6 to TRBJ2-5; 9 bases match TRBD1. The germline V gene has CDR1 SGHDT and CDR2 YYEEEE. The length of the CDR3 is 15 residues. The V segment lost 1 base and the J segment 4 bases; nucleotides outside the gene matches: 5. CDR3 sequence reads: CASSLLMDRGETQYF. CDR3 nucleotide sequence: TGTGCCAGCAGCTTGCTAATGGACAGGGGAGAGACCCAGTACTTC.